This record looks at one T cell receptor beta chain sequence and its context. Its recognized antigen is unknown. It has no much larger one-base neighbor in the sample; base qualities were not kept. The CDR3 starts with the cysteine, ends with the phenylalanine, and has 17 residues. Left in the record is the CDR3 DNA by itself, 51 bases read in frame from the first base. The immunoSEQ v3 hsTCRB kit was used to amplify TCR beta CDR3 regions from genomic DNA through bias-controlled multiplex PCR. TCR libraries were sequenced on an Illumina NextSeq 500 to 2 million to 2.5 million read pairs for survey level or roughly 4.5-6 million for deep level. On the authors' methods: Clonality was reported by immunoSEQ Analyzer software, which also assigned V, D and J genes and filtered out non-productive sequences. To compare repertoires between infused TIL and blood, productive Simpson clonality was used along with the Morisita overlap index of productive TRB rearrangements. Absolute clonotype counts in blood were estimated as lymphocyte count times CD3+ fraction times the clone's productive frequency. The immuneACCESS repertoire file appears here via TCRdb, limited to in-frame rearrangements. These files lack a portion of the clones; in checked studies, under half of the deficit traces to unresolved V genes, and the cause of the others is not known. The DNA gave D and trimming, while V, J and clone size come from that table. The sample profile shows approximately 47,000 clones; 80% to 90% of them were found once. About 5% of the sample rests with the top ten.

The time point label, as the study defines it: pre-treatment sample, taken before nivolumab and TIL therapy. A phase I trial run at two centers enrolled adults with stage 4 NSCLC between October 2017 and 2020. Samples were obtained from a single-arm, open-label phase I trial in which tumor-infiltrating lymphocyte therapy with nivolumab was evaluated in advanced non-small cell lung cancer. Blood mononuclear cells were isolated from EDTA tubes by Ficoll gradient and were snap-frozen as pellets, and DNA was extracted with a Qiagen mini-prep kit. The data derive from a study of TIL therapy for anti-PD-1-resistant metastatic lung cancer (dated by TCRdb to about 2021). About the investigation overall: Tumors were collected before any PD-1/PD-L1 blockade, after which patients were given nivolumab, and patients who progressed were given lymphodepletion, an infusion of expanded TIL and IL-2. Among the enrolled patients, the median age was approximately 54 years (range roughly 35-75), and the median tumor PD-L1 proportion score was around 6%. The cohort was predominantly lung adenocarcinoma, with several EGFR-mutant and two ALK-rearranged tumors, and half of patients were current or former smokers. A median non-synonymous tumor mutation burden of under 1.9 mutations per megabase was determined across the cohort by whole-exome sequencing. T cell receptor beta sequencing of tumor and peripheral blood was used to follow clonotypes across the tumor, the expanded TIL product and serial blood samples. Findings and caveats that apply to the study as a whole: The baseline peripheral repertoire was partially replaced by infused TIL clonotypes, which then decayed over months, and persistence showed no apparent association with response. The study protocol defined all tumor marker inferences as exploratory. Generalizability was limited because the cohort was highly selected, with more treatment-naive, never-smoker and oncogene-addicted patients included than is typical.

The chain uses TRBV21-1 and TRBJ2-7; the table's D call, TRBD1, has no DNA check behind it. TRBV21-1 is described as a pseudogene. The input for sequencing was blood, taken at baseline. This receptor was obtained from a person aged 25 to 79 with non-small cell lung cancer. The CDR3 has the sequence CASSKEGGQGHSYEQYF. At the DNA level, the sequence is TGTGCCAGCAGCAAAGAGGGGGGACAGGGCCACTCCTACGAGCAGTACTTC.